The T cell receptor (beta chain) described here comes from a study of identical twins. The CDR3 loop spans 13 amino acids. The junction had 1 base not matched to a gene; V was cut back by 3 bases and J by 6 bases. TCRdb reprocessed the 5' RACE reads via MiXCR and lists one record per CDR3 protein. Among around 1.7 million distinct CDR3 sequences listed, under 35% were seen once. In the case of this clonotype: Its antigen is unknown.

Study findings and constraints: Excess sharing by twins proved weaker in beta out-of-frame sequences. The analysis was cross-sectional rather than longitudinal within donors.

This chain joins TRBV12-3 or TRBV12-4 and TRBJ2-4, with TRBD2 matching over 8 bases. Material for sequencing was cord blood. The clonotype comes from a newborn girl in good health. In DNA, the CDR3 is TGTGCCAGCAGTTTTCGGGAGGGAAACATTCAGTACTTC. This translates into CASSFREGNIQYF.